This T cell receptor beta chain was sequenced in a study of blood T cell repertoires in COVID-19 (dated by TCRdb to between 2020 and 2021). As for the study more broadly: The collaborator samples originated in the United States, Italy and Spain and spanned the acute and convalescent phases of COVID-19. Samples came from the ongoing ImmuneRACE study (first 160 participants) plus 1,254 subjects from 6 global collaborators. The dataset comprised deeply sampled blood TCRbeta repertoires from subjects exposed to, actively infected with, or recovered from COVID-19. A freely available public database, intended as a resource for researchers studying the immune response to SARS-CoV-2, is where the repertoires were released. Where HLA class I and class II types were available, the types were taken from metadata supplied by the sample provider, not from assay-based typing. The prospective study material was composed of cDNA or gDNA derived from T cells, B-cell-depleted T cells, or PBMCs. Nearly every sample came with metadata listing a de-identified subject ID, COVID-19 status, age in years and sex. Paper-wide results and their limitations: The quantity of clinical and demographic metadata differed by source and by participant and was supplied without curation.

Each collaborating institution followed its own protocols to collect whole blood in K2EDTA tubes. For TCRbeta analysis, collaborators shipped samples in one of three forms: frozen whole blood, isolated PBMCs, or DNA extracted from either of those sample types. Worth noting for this clone: The specificity of this receptor is unknown. No quality values exist for individual bases; no much larger clone is one base distant.

TCRbeta CDR3 regions were amplified from genomic DNA by means of the immunoSEQ Assay, a bias-controlled multiplex PCR. The study's own analysis went as follows. Nucleated cell counts per sample were estimated from amplification of reference gene primers within the assay. To quantify the absolute abundance of each unique TCRbeta CDR3 rearrangement, sequence reads were collapsed and filtered. For each sample, productive Simpson clonality was calculated as the square root of Simpson's diversity index over productive rearrangements. What TCRdb holds here is the immuneACCESS table cut down to in-frame rearrangements. Part of the clones is not present; checked against another copy, under half of the missing clones reflect an unresolved V gene, and the others are unexplained. V and J calls and clone size are copied from that table; D and trimming were computed from the DNA. This sample comprises 130,000 to 150,000 clones, nearly 90% of them detected only once. The ten largest clonotypes hold less than 2% of the sample.

The CDR3 measures 13 amino acids from cysteine to phenylalanine. Left in the record is the CDR3 DNA by itself, 39 bases read in frame from the first base. V drops 3 bases and J drops 1 base, leaving 6 bases in between. CDR1 is given as MRHNA and CDR2 as SNTAGT, both from the germline V gene. The sequencing sample was made of peripheral blood. The receptor was derived from a man aged 65 to 85 with acute or convalescent COVID-19. The chain is encoded by TRBV6-4 joined to TRBJ1-1, with the D segment identity uncertain. The encoded CDR3 is CASSEEENTEAFF. The DNA sequence reads TGTGCCAGCAGTGAAGAGGAGAACACTGAAGCTTTCTTT.